This T cell receptor beta chain is drawn from a study of early T cells in non-severe SARS-CoV-2 infection. Study details: The authors sequenced bulk RNA from unsorted whole blood, leaving chains unpaired. Study-wide findings and caveats: Matching with VDJdb favored anti-spike CD8 responses (missing private and CD4 specificities).

Separate cDNA molecules each had unique molecular identifiers attached to them. From the 5' RACE reads, TCRdb called clonotypes with MiXCR, one entry per CDR3 protein. The table shows about 52,000 distinct CDR3 sequences, with 6% to 7% occurring only once. This clonotype was observed a handful of times. Its antigen is not identified. This CDR3 has 16 residues. In germline, CDR1 is SGHTA, CDR2 FQGTGA. V dropped 2 bases and J dropped 4 bases, with 12 bases sitting between them. The receptor's source is an adult who was a healthcare worker with PCR-confirmed SARS-CoV-2 infection or an uninfected control (not recorded which). Input material: whole blood. The V gene is TRBV7-3, the J gene TRBJ1-6, with D uncertain. The CDR3 here is CASSLDGVIYNSPLHF. The CDR3 DNA reads as TGTGCCAGCAGCTTAGACGGAGTCATATATAATTCACCCCTCCACTTT.